This T cell receptor beta chain was captured by sequencing in a study of response to subunit inactivated influenza vaccine. This clonotype appeared a few times. This CDR3 has 17 residues. The germline V gene encodes CDR1 MGHRA and CDR2 YSYEKL. V shed 2 bases and J shed 2 bases, with 13 bases lying between them. TCRdb reanalysed the RT-PCR reads using MiXCR and keeps one entry per CDR3 protein. The sample includes under 200,000 distinct CDR3 sequences, around a tenth of them seen just once. This sample comprised CD8+ T cells sorted from PBMCs, obtained less than 30 months after vaccination. V usage is TRBV4-1 and J usage is TRBJ1-6; D is uncertain. The receptor comes from a man between 45 and 75 years old who received an inactivated influenza vaccine. Here the CDR3 reads CASSQSESLTYNSPLHF. DNA of the CDR3: TGCGCCAGCAGCCAAAGCGAGAGTTTAACCTATAATTCACCCCTCCACTTT.